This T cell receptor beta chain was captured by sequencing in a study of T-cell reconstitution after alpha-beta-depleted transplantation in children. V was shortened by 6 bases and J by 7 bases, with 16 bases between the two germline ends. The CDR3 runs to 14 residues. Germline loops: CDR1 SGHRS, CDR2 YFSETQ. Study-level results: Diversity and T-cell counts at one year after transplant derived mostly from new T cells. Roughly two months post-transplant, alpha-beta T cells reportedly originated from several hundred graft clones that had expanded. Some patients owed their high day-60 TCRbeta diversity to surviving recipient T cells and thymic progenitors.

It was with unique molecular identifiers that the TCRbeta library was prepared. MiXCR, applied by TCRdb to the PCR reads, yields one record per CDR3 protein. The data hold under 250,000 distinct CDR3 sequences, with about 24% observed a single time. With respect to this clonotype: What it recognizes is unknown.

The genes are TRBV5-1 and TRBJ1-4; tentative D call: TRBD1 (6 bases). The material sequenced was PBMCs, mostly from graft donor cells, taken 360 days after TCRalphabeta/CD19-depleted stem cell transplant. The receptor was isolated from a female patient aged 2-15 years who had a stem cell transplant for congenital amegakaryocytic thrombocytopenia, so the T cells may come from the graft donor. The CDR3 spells CASNFGQGSEKLFF. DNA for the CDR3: TGCGCCAGCAACTTCGGGCAGGGGAGTGAAAAACTGTTTTTT.